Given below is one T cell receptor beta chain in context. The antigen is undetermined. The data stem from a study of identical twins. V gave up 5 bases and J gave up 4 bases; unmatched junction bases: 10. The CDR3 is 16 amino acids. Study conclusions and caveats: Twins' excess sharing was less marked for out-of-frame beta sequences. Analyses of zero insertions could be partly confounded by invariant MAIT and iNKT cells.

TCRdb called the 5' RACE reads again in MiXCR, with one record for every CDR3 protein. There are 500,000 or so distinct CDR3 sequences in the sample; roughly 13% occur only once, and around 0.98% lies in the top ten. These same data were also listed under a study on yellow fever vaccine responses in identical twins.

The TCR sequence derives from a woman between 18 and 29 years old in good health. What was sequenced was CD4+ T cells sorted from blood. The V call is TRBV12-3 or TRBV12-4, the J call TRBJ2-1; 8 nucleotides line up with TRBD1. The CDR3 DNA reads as TGTGCCAGCAGTCCCCCGGGACAGGCGCAATACAATGAGCAGTTCTTC. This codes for CASSPPGQAQYNEQFF.